This T cell receptor (beta chain) was captured in a study of CD8 T cells in ankylosing spondylitis. General observations from the study: Made up of about eight highly homologous variants, a TCR beta motif appeared characteristic of ankylosing spondylitis blood. Matched ankylosing spondylitis synovial fluid reportedly showed significant enrichment of disease-linked clones.

V gave up 4 bases and J gave up 0 bases, with 13 bases separating them. This CDR3 is built from 15 residues. Germline CDR1 reads SGHDT; CDR2 reads YYEEEE. A note on this clonotype: Its antigen is as yet unknown.

TCRdb reprocessed the 5' RACE reads via MiXCR and lists one record per CDR3 protein. The repertoire includes hundreds of thousands of distinct CDR3 sequences, 17% of them detected once, and under 1.2% sits in the top ten. The sequenced material came from blood, either unsorted or a sorted T cell fraction (not recorded which). V and J are TRBV5-6 and TRBJ1-1, with a tentative D call TRBD1 (5 bases). The sequence came from a male donor with ankylosing spondylitis. The CDR3 reads CASSDYGGLNTEAFF. The CDR3 nucleotides read TGTGCCAGCAGCGACTACGGGGGACTGAACACTGAAGCTTTCTTT.